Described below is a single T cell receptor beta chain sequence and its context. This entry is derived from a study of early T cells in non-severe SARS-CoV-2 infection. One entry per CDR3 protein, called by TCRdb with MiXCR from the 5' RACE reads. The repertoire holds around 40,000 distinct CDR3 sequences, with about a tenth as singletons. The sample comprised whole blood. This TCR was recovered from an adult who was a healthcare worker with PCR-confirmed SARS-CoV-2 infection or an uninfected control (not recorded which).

CDR3 residues: CASSQRTVFSGANVLTF. The CDR3 DNA follows: TGCGCCAGCAGCCAAAGGACAGTCTTCTCTGGGGCCAACGTCCTGACTTTC. The chain couples TRBV4-3 to TRBJ2-6; possible D gene TRBD1, 6 bases. The CDR3 totals 17 residues. CDR1 and CDR2 (germline): LGHNA, YSLEER. Trimming pared 2 bases from V and 0 bases from J, leaving 11 bases between.